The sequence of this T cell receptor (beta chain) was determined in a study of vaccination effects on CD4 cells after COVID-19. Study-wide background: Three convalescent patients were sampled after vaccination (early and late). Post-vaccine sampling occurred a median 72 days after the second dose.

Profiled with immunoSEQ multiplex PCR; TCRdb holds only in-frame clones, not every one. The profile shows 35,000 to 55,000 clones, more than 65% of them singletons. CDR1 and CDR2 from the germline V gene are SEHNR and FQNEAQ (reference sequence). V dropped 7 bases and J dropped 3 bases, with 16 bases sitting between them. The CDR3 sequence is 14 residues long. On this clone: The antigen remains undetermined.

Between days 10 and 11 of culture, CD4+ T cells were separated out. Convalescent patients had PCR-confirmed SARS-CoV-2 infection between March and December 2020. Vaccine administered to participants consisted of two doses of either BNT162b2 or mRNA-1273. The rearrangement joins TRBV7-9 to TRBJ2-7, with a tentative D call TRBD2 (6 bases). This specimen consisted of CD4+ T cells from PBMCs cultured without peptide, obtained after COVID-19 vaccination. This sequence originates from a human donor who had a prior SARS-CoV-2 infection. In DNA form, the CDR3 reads TGTGCCAGCACCTTGGGAGGTCCTTTCTACGAGCAGTACTTC. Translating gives CASTLGGPFYEQYF.